Shown below are 28 T cell receptor beta chains from a single sample sequenced in a study of immune evolution from preneoplasia to lung adenocarcinoma (dated by TCRdb to the early 2020s). Libraries were constructed by the immunoSEQ multiplex PCR assay. TCRdb took this table from immuneACCESS and kept in-frame rearrangements with V and J called. Such tables lack part of the clones; where checked against another copy, unresolved V genes explain under half of the gap, and the rest is unexplained. In all, the sample holds 6,000 to 8,500 clones, and about 80% of those were seen once. The leading ten clones occupy approximately 2.9% of the sample. Sample: FFPE minimally invasive lung adenocarcinoma tissue. This specimen's cell subset or site label, per the study, means: micro-invasive lung adenocarcinoma (MIA). The receptors shown here come from a person between 65 and 79 years old with lung adenocarcinoma.

This chain uses TRBV5-1 with TRBJ2-3; D is ambiguous. This CDR3 comprises 12 residues. Germline lookup yields CDR1 SGHRS and CDR2 YFSETQ. V was cut by 4 bases and J by 2 bases, with 5 bases left in between. CDR3 residues: CASSLSTDTQYF. The CDR3 region has the DNA TGCGCCAGCAGCCTGTCCACAGATACGCAGTATTTT.

The CDR3 DNA is TGCGCCAGCAGAAGTGAGGGGGCTGCTGAAGCTTTCTTT. Translation: CASRSEGAAEAFF. V is TRBV5-1 and J is TRBJ1-1; 7 nucleotides match TRBD1. There are 13 residues in the CDR3. Germline V gene data show CDR1 as SGHRS and CDR2 as YFSETQ. The ends lost 5 bases at V and 6 bases at J; junction bases unmatched: 7.

The chain links TRBV28 to TRBJ1-5, with D tentatively TRBD1 (5 bases). V was shortened by 5 bases and J by 7 bases, with 12 bases between the two germline ends. This CDR3 is 13 amino acids long. In germline, CDR1 is MDHEN, CDR2 SYDVKM. The CDR3 DNA reads as TGTGCCAGCAGTAGTCCAGGGATACAGCCCCAGCATTTT. Translation gives CASSSPGIQPQHF.

This chain uses TRBV18 with TRBJ1-2; tentative D call: TRBD1 (6 bases). The CDR3 totals 12 residues. V was trimmed by 1 base and J by 6 bases, leaving 6 bases between them. The germline CDR1 and CDR2 sequences are KGHSH and LQKENI. The CDR3 region has the DNA TGTGCCAGCTCACCACAGGGGGATGGCTACACCTTC. Its protein is CASSPQGDGYTF.

This chain links TRBV30 with TRBJ1-5; 9 nucleotides line up with TRBD1. In germline, CDR1 is GTSNPN, CDR2 SVGIG (reference sequence). The CDR3 loop spans 13 amino acids. The V gene end was trimmed by 2 bases and the J gene end by 5 bases; junction bases not matched to a gene: 1. The CDR3, as DNA: TGTGCCTGGAGTCGGGACAGGGATCAGCCCCAGCATTTT. Translated, it gives CAWSRDRDQPQHF.

The V and J genes are TRBV7-8 and TRBJ1-1; possibly TRBD1 for D (5 bases). V lost 4 bases, J lost 1 base, and 16 bases lay in between. There are 16 residues in the CDR3. Germline lookup yields CDR1 SGHVS and CDR2 FQNEAQ. CDR3 sequence reads: CASSSPRGQPNTEAFF. DNA for the CDR3: TGTGCCAGCAGCTCCCCAAGAGGACAACCGAACACTGAAGCTTTCTTT.

The chain links TRBV14 to TRBJ1-3; possible D gene TRBD1, 5 bases. The CDR3 covers 15 residues. Trimming took off 3 bases at V and 1 base at J, with 10 bases between the two ends. Germline V gene sequence: CDR1 SGHDN, CDR2 FVKESK. The CDR3 is CASSQGRVSGNTIYF. The CDR3 DNA sequence: TGTGCCAGCAGCCAGGGCAGGGTGTCTGGAAACACCATATATTTT.

The V and J genes are TRBV7-8 and TRBJ2-2; 9 bases match TRBD2. Germline CDR1 is SGHVS and CDR2 is FQNEAQ. The CDR3 is 17 amino acids. Trimming cost V 2 bases and J 3 bases; bases outside gene matches: 7. For the CDR3, the DNA is TGTGCCAGCAGCTTAATCGGCGGGAGGGCCTACACCGGGGAGCTGTTTTTT. Protein sequence: CASSLIGGRAYTGELFF.

The gene calls are TRBV15 and TRBJ1-1; 10 nucleotides match TRBD1. CDR1 and CDR2 (germline): LNHNV, YYDKDF (reference sequence). The junction had 6 bases not matched to a gene; V was cut back by 5 bases and J by 6 bases. CDR3 size: 14 residues. CDR3 sequence: CATSRGQGMAEAFF. The CDR3 coding sequence is TGTGCCACCAGCCGGGGACAGGGGATGGCTGAAGCTTTCTTT.

The V call is TRBV27, the J call TRBJ2-7; D is perhaps TRBD2 (5 bases). The CDR3 has 15 amino acids. The V end was cut by 6 bases, the J end by 7 bases, with 22 bases between. Germline CDR1 reads MNHEY; CDR2 reads SMNVEV (reference sequence). This CDR3 is CASSPSRVNPGEQYF. The CDR3 nucleotides read TGTGCCAGCAGCCCGAGCCGGGTAAACCCGGGAGAGCAGTACTTC.

The CDR3 sequence is CASSLVEGNSNQPQHF. In DNA form, the CDR3 reads TGTGCCAGCAGCTTGGTGGAGGGGAATAGCAATCAGCCCCAGCATTTT. The chain carries TRBV5-4 and TRBJ1-5; the D gene is possibly TRBD1 (5 bases). Germline CDR1 reads SGHNT; CDR2 reads YYREEE (reference sequence). The CDR3 spans 16 residues. The V gene lost 0 bases and the J gene lost 0 bases, with 10 bases spanning the gap.

This rearrangement joins TRBV6-5 to TRBJ1-2; D possibly corresponds to TRBD1 (6 bases). The CDR3 consists of 14 residues. Trimming stripped 5 bases from V and 6 bases from J, with 16 bases between. CDR1 MNHEY and CDR2 SVGAGI come from the germline V gene. The CDR3 is CASSEHRVLNGYTF. CDR3 coding DNA: TGTGCCAGCAGTGAACACAGGGTTCTGAATGGCTACACCTTC.

The rearrangement links TRBV12-5 to TRBJ2-1; tentative D call: TRBD1 (6 bases). V was trimmed by 4 bases and J by 11 bases, leaving 15 bases between them. Germline CDR1 LGHNT, CDR2 FRNRAP. The CDR3 extends over 13 amino acids. CDR3 residues: CASGSDRTPQQFF. The CDR3 DNA follows: TGTGCTAGTGGTTCAGACAGGACTCCCCAGCAGTTCTTC.

The chain joins TRBV30 to TRBJ1-1; 10 bases are shared with TRBD1. Germline V CDR1 and CDR2: GTSNPN, SVGIG (reference sequence). CDR3 length: 16 residues. V dropped 8 bases and J dropped 3; count of bases not matched to a gene: 15. In DNA form, the CDR3 reads TGTGCCCTCACCGGGGGACAGGGGATCGGGGACACTGAAGCTTTCTTT. Translated, it gives CALTGGQGIGDTEAFF.

The chain joins TRBV25-1 to TRBJ1-6, with D possibly TRBD1 on 6 matching bases. Between the trimmed V and J ends, which lost 5 bases and 7 bases, there was a span of 9 bases. Per germline, CDR1 MGHDK and CDR2 SYGVNS. The CDR3 spans 13 residues. The CDR3 region has the DNA TGTGCCAGCAGTCTAGGGACAAATTCACCCCTCCACTTT. Amino acid sequence: CASSLGTNSPLHF.

This clone was seen once. The chain recombines TRBV11-2 with TRBJ2-1; 10 bases map to TRBD1. J lost 9 bases, V lost 1 base, and 9 bases had no gene match. CDR3 length equals 16 residues. The germline V gene has CDR1 SGHAT and CDR2 FQNNGV. The CDR3 here is CASSLGGGGQGSEQFF. The CDR3, as DNA: TGTGCCAGCAGCTTAGGAGGTGGGGGACAGGGGAGTGAGCAGTTCTTC.

The CDR3 here is CASSLGAGTGGGYTF. CDR3 DNA: TGTGCCAGCAGTTTAGGAGCCGGGACAGGAGGAGGCTACACCTTC. The V and J genes are TRBV27 and TRBJ1-2; 8 bases fit TRBD1. The CDR3 loop spans 15 amino acids. V shed 2 bases, J shed 8 bases, and the junction held 10 bases outside the gene matches. Germline CDR1 reads MNHEY; CDR2 reads SMNVEV (reference sequence).

The chain couples TRBV9 to TRBJ2-5, with D tentatively TRBD2 (6 bases). The ends were cut back, 0 bases at V and 3 bases at J, with 9 bases in the middle. Germline V CDR1 and CDR2: SGDLS, YYNGEE. This CDR3 region has 14 residues. The CDR3 coding sequence is TGTGCCAGCAGCGTAGGAGTAGCGGAAGAGACCCAGTACTTC. This translates into CASSVGVAEETQYF.

The V and J genes are TRBV7-9 and TRBJ1-3; the match to TRBD1 covers 9 bases. This CDR3 has 18 amino acids. J was trimmed by 4 bases and V by 0 bases; bases with no gene match: 10. Germline CDR1 and CDR2: SEHNR and FQNEAQ (reference sequence). This CDR3 is CASSLAKDRDRAGNTIYF. CDR3 bases: TGTGCCAGCAGCTTAGCCAAAGACCGGGACAGGGCGGGAAACACCATATATTTT. Full variable domain (outside the CDR3, taken from reference TRBV7-9 and TRBJ1-3): DTGVSQNPRHKITKRGQNVTFRCDPISEHNRLYWYRQTLGQGPEFLTYFQNEAQLEKSRLLSDRFSAERPKGSFSTLEIQRTEQGDSAMYLCASSLAKDRDRAGNTIYFGEGSWLTVV.

V usage is TRBV4-1 and J usage is TRBJ2-5, with D perhaps matching TRBD2 (5 bases). The germline V gene has CDR1 MGHRA and CDR2 YSYEKL. With 2 bases removed from V and 6 bases from J, the gap between germline ends came to 10 bases. The CDR3 totals 13 residues. The CDR3 nucleotides are TGCGCCAGCAGCCAACAAGCGGCACAGACCCAGTACTTC. Protein: CASSQQAAQTQYF.

This chain connects TRBV28 to TRBJ1-1, with D unresolved. The V gene's germline CDR1 is MDHEN and CDR2 SYDVKM. V shed 6 bases and J shed 4 bases, with 6 bases lying between them. The CDR3 runs 11 residues. The chain's CDR3 is CASSRSTEAFF. CDR3 DNA sequence: TGTGCCAGCAGCAGGTCCACTGAAGCTTTCTTT.

J is TRBJ2-3 and V is TRBV4-1; 8 bases map to TRBD1. This CDR3 comprises 17 residues. Germline CDR1 is MGHRA and CDR2 is YSYEKL. The ends lost 2 bases at V and 3 bases at J; junction bases unmatched: 10. The CDR3 nucleotides are TGCGCCAGCAGCCAAAGGAAGACAGGGGAGGAAACAGATACGCAGTATTTT. The encoded protein is CASSQRKTGEETDTQYF.

The V and J genes are TRBV5-1 and TRBJ2-7; D is unresolved. The CDR3 has 14 residues. Germline CDR1 is SGHRS and CDR2 is YFSETQ. Trimming pared 0 bases from V and 6 bases from J, leaving 13 bases between. The CDR3 nucleotides read TGCGCCAGCAGCTTGGTGAGTGTCAGTAGCGAGCAGTACTTC. Translation gives CASSLVSVSSEQYF.

The chain combines TRBV9 with TRBJ2-5; D unclear. Germline assignment: CDR1 SGDLS and CDR2 YYNGEE. CDR3 length: 15 residues. Trimming stripped 0 bases from V and 1 base from J, with 10 bases between. CDR3 protein: CASSVEGYTQETQYF. CDR3 sequence (DNA): TGTGCCAGCAGCGTAGAGGGATATACCCAAGAGACCCAGTACTTC. Drawing the rest from reference TRBV9 and TRBJ2-5, the complete variable domain is DSGVTQTPKHLITATGQRVTLRCSPRSGDLSVYWYQQSLDQGLQFLIQYYNGEERAKGNILERFSAQQFPDLHSELNLSSLELGDSALYFCASSVEGYTQETQYFGPGTRLLVL.

The V and J genes are TRBV9 and TRBJ1-1, with no clear D. V lost 0 bases, J lost 7 bases, and 7 bases lay in between. CDR1 is SGDLS, CDR2 YYNGEE, per germline. The CDR3 loop spans 12 amino acids. The CDR3 reads CASSVDEGEAFF. CDR3 DNA: TGTGCCAGCAGCGTAGATGAGGGTGAAGCTTTCTTT. Using reference TRBV9 and TRBJ1-1 for the parts outside the CDR3, the full variable domain is DSGVTQTPKHLITATGQRVTLRCSPRSGDLSVYWYQQSLDQGLQFLIQYYNGEERAKGNILERFSAQQFPDLHSELNLSSLELGDSALYFCASSVDEGEAFFGQGTRLTVV.

The chain employs TRBV20-1 and TRBJ2-5; D is perhaps TRBD1 or TRBD2 (5 bases each). Trimming left V 6 bases short and J 5 bases short, with 10 bases between. Germline lookup yields CDR1 DFQATT and CDR2 SNEGSKA (reference sequence). The CDR3 consists of 11 residues. CDR3 residues: CSALGVETQYF. The CDR3 DNA reads TGCAGTGCGCTGGGGGTGGAGACCCAGTACTTC.

CDR3 sequence reads: CASSAAMHTTF. Here the CDR3 DNA reads TGTGCCAGCAGTGCGGCCATGCATACCACCTTC. The chain couples TRBV6-1 to TRBJ1-2; no clear D. The CDR3 totals 11 residues. V lost 4 bases and J 13 bases, leaving 13 bases between the germline ends. The germline V gene has CDR1 MNHNS and CDR2 SASEGT.

This sequence joins TRBV29-1 and TRBJ2-7; TRBD1 matches at 9 bases. The CDR3 contains 13 residues. CDR1 is SQVTM, CDR2 ANQGSEA, per germline. V lost 8 bases and J lost 5; bases outside the gene matches: 10. The CDR3 coding sequence is TGCAGCAATACAGGGGGCCAAGGCCACGAGCAGTACTTC. It codes for CSNTGGQGHEQYF.